This T cell receptor beta chain came from a study of CD8+ T cells in alopecia areata (dated by TCRdb to the late 2010s). For the wider study: The treated patients took part in an open-label pilot trial in which moderate-to-severe alopecia areata was treated with oral tofacitinib at 5 to 10 mg twice daily. RNA was obtained with the PAXgene miRNA kit for fixed scalp, the miRNeasy kit for PBMCs, and the RNeasy kit for mouse skin. Patients received tofacitinib for 6 to 18 months and were then followed off drug for 6 months to check for delayed response and recurrence. Amplification of TCRbeta CDR3 regions was done by immunoSEQ multiplex PCR using 35 Vbeta forward primers and 13 Jbeta reverse primers. In both human patients and the C3H/HeJ mouse model, the study applied high-throughput TCRbeta sequencing to look at T cell clonal expansion in alopecia areata. Clonality in the scalp was compared among normal scalp (n=4), patchy alopecia areata scalp (n=8), and alopecia totalis/universalis scalp (n=8). Human TCRbeta sequencing covered scalp tissue and sorted CD4+ and CD8+ peripheral blood T cells from patchy and totalis/universalis alopecia areata patients and healthy controls. Biopsies were taken from tofacitinib-treated patients at baseline and at 4 and 24 weeks of treatment, and a later scalp biopsy was taken in several of the tofacitinib-treated patients. In treated patients, disease severity was measured using the SALT score, which gives the percentage of scalp surface area affected. Overall study outcomes, separate from this receptor: Shared TCR sequences between patients were less evident than in mice, which may be partly attributable to HLA diversity in the patient population. During tofacitinib treatment, many expanded lesional clones remained in scalp and blood, and this persistence may partly explain relapse after treatment is stopped. Scalp TCR repertoire analysis is complicated because resident alphabeta T cells in normal human skin are also sequenced, whereas mouse skin is dominated by gammadelta T cells. With tofacitinib, both scalp clonality and the number of expanded CD8+ clones among the top 100 scalp clones went down significantly. Compared with normal scalp, lesional scalp, particularly in alopecia totalis/universalis, had higher clonality and more expanded CD8+ clones, which suggests antigenic drive. The treated cohort was small, with a single nonresponder, so links between baseline CD8+ expansion and response need larger studies.

As for this clone: This receptor's antigen is unknown. No per-base quality is available; no much larger clone lies one base away.

What this sample's time point label stands for: around 22 weeks on oral tofacitinib. The meaning of the sample's treatment or condition label: oral pan-JAK inhibitor, 5-10 mg twice daily. From alopecia areata patients, peripheral blood was collected along with lesional scalp punch biopsies. PBMCs were isolated by density centrifugation and stained for CD3, CD4 and CD8, and CD4+ and CD8+ T cells were sorted on a FACSAria. Between the V and J ends, shortened by 7 bases and 6 bases respectively, the junction contains 10 bases. The germline V gene sets CDR1 to MNHNS and CDR2 to SASEGT. The CDR3 starts with the cysteine, ends with the phenylalanine, and has 11 residues. Only CDR3 DNA remains: 33 bases, in frame from the first base. Library preparation was by the immunoSEQ multiplex PCR assay. RNA was extracted from all samples and reverse transcribed into cDNA as template for TCR sequencing. SuperScript III was used for first-strand cDNA synthesis, primed with a 2:1 mix of oligo-dT and random hexamers. A synthetic immune receptor repertoire was used to assess amplification bias, and residual bias was removed computationally. The authors' pipeline ran thus. After raw reads were preprocessed to remove errors, the CDR3 was defined following IMGT conventions as running from the conserved cysteine to phenylalanine. Clonality was calculated as 1 minus Shannon entropy normalized by log2 of the number of productive unique TCRs. Scalp TCRbeta sequences were cross-referenced with sorted blood CD4 and CD8 repertoires so that the CD4 or CD8 identity of scalp clones could be inferred. Held by TCRdb, this immuneACCESS table contains in-frame sequences only and omits some clones. Under half of the omission traces to an unresolved V gene where checked; the cause of the rest is unknown. Clone size and V and J calls were adopted from that table, with D and trimming inferred from the DNA. The sample profile shows about 100,000 clones; about 40% of them were found once. The ten biggest clones cover 18% of the sample.

Here the sequenced sample was CD8+ T cells sorted from blood, taken at week 24, from a patient treated with tofacitinib. This TCR was recovered from a human donor with alopecia areata. The chain couples TRBV6-1 to TRBJ2-7; the D gene cannot be named for sure. The DNA sequence is as follows: TGTGCCAGCACCGATGGCCGCGAGCAGTACTTC. The encoded protein is CASTDGREQYF.